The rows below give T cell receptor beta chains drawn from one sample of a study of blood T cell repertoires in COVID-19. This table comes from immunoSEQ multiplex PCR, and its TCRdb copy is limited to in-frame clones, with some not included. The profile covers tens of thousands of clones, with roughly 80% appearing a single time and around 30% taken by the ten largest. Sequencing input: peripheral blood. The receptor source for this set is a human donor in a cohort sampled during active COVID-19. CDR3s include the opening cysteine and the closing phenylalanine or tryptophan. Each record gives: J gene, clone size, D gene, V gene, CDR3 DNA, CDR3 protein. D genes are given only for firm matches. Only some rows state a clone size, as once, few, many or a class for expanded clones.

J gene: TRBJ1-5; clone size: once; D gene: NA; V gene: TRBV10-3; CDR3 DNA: TGTGCCACCAGGCGAGGGGAGGCTAATCAGCCCCAGCATTTT; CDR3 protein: CATRRGEANQPQHF
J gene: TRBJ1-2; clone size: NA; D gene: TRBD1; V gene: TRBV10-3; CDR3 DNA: TGTGCCAGCCTGGGACAGGGTGGTCAGAATGGCTACACCTTC; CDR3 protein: CASLGQGGQNGYTF
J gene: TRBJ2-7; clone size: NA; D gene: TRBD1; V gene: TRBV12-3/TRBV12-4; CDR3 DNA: TGTGCCAGCAGTCCCGGACAGGACTACGAGCAGTACTTC; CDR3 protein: CASSPGQDYEQYF
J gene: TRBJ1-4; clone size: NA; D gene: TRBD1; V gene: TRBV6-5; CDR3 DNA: TGTGCCAGCAGGCAGGGGGTCAGGGAAAAACTGTTTTTT; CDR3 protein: CASRQGVREKLFF
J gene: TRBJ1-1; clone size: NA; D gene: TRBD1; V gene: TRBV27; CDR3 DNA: TGTGCCAGCAGTTCCCCGGGACAGGGGAACACTGAAGCTTTCTTT; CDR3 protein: CASSSPGQGNTEAFF
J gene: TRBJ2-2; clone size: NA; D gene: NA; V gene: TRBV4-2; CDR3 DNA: TGTGCCAGCAGCCAAGGGGGGGGCGTCACCGGGGAGCTGTTTTTT; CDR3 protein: CASSQGGGVTGELFF
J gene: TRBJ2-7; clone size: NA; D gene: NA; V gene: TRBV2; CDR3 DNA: TGTGCCAGCAGTCGTTTGGCGGGCGGCCTCTACGAGCAGTACTTC; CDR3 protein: CASSRLAGGLYEQYF
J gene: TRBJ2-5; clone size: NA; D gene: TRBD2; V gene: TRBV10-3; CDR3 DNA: TGTGCCATCAGTGGAAGGGGAGGGGTGGACCAAGAGACCCAGTACTTC; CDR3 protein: CAISGRGGVDQETQYF
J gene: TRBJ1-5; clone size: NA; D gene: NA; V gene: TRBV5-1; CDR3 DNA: TGCGCCAGCAGCGTCGGCGGTGTGGGCAATCAGCCCCAGCATTTT; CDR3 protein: CASSVGGVGNQPQHF
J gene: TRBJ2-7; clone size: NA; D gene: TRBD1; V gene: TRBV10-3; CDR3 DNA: TGTGCCATCAGTGATTCAGGGGGTAGGACCCAATCCCCCTACGAGCAGTACTTC; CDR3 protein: CAISDSGGRTQSPYEQYF
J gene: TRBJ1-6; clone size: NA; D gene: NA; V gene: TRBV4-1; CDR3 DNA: TGCGCCAGCAGCCAAGAAAAGAGCGGGTCTGGTTCACCCCTCCACTTT; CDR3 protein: CASSQEKSGSGSPLHF
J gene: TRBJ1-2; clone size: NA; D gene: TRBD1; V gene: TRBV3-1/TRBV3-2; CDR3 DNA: TGTGCCAGCAGCCCGGGGACAGGGGGGAACTATGGCTACACCTTC; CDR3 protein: CASSPGTGGNYGYTF
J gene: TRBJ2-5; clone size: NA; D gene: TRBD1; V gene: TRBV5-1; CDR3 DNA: TGCGCCAGCAGCTCCGGGACAGGGAGGGAAGAGACCCAGTACTTC; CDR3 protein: CASSSGTGREETQYF
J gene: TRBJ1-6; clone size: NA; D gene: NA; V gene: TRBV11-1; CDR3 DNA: TGTGCCAGCAGCCACGCAGGGAATAATTCACCCCTCCACTTT; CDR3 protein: CASSHAGNNSPLHF
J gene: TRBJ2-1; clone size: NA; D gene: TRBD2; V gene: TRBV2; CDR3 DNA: TGTGCCAGCAGTGCTCCGACCGGGACTAGCGGGGGGAATGAGCAGTTCTTC; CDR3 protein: CASSAPTGTSGGNEQFF
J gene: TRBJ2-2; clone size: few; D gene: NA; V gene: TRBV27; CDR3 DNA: TGTGCCAGCAGTTCTGGAGGGGGCAACACCGGGGAGCTGTTTTTT; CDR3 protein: CASSSGGGNTGELFF
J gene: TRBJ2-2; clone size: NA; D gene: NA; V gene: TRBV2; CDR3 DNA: TGTGCCAGTCGGGGAAACGGGGAGCTGTTTTTT; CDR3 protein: CASRGNGELFF
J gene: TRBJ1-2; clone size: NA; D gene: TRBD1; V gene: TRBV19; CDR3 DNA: TGTGCCAGTAGCCGAATCGACAGGGGGCAGGGCTACACCTTC; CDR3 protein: CASSRIDRGQGYTF
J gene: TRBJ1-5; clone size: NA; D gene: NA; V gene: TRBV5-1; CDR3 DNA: TGCGCCAGCAGCAGCGAGGGAAACAATCAGCCCCAGCATTTT; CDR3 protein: CASSSEGNNQPQHF
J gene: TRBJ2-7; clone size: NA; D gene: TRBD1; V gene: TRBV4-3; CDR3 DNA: TGCGCCAGCAGCCGCCGGACAGGTCTTTCCTACGAGCAGTACTTC; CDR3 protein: CASSRRTGLSYEQYF
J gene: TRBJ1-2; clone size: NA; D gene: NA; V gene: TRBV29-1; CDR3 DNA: TGCAGCGGGTTTTCGGGTGGCTACACCTTC; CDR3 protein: CSGFSGGYTF
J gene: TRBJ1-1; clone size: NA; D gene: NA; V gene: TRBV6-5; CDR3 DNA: TGTGCCAGCAGCCGGGAGACGGGTGAAGCTTTCTTT; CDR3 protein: CASSRETGEAFF
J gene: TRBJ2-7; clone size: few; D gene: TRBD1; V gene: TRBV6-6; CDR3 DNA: TGTGCCAGCAGTTCACCGGGACAGGGACGTTACGAGCAGTACTTC; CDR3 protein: CASSSPGQGRYEQYF
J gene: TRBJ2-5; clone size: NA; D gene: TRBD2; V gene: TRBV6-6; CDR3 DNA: TGTGCCAGCAGTGCTCGGGGGGGGCAAGAGACCCAGTACTTC; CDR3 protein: CASSARGGQETQYF
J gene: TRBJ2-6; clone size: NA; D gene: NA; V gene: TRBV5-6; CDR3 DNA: TGTGCCAGCAGCTATAGGGACTTCAGCTCTGGGGCCAACGTCCTGACTTTC; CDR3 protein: CASSYRDFSSGANVLTF
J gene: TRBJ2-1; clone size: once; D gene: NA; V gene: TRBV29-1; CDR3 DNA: TGCAGCGTTGGCAGGACAACCTACAATGAGCAGTTCTTC; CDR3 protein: CSVGRTTYNEQFF
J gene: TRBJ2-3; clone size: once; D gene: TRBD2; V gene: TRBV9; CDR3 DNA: TGTGCCAGCAGCTTAACACTAGCGGGGGGGCTGGATACGCAGTATTTT; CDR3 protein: CASSLTLAGGLDTQYF
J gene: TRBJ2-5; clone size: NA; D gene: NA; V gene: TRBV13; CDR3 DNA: TGTGCCAGCAGCTTAGGTCTAGCGCAATTTGTCGGGGAGACCCAGTACTTC; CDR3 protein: CASSLGLAQFVGETQYF
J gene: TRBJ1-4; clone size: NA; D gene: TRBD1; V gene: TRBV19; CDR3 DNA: TGTGCCAGTAGTATGTATGGTTCCGGGACAGCTAATGAAAAACTGTTTTTT; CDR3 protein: CASSMYGSGTANEKLFF
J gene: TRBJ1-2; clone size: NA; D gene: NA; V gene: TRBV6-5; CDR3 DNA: TGTGCCAGCAGTAGTACAGGGAACTATGGCTACACCTTC; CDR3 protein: CASSSTGNYGYTF
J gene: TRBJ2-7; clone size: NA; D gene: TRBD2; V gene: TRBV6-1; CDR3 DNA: TGTGCCAGCAGTACCCTCGGGGGGGCGGGCGAGCAGTACTTC; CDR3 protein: CASSTLGGAGEQYF
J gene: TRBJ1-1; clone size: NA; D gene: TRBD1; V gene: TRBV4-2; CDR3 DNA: TGTGCCAGCAGCCAACAGGGGGTGGCCAAAAGGGACGCTGAAGCTTTCTTT; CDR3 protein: CASSQQGVAKRDAEAFF
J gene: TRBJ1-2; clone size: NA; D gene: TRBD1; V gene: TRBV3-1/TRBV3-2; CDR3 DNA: TGTGCCAGCAGCCCCGGGACAGAGAACTATGGCTACACCTTC; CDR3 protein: CASSPGTENYGYTF
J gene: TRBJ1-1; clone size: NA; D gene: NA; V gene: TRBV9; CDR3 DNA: TGTGCCAGCAGCACCCAGGCGTTGAACACTGAAGCTTTCTTT; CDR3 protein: CASSTQALNTEAFF
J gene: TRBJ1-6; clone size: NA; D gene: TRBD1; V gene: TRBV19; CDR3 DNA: TGTGCCAGTAGTATGGACAGGGTCGGTTCACCCCTCCACTTT; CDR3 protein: CASSMDRVGSPLHF
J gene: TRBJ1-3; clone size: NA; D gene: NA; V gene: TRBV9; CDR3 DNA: TGTGCCAGCAGCACCACAGGGTATTCCGGAAACACCATATATTTT; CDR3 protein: CASSTTGYSGNTIYF
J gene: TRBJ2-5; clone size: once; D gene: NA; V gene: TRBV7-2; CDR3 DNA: TGTGCCAGCAGCGCTAGACTAGACCAAGAGACCCAGTACTTC; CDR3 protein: CASSARLDQETQYF
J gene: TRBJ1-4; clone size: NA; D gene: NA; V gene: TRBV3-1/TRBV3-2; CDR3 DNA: TGTGCCAGCAGCGGAGGGAGATCCCTTAATGAAAAACTGTTTTTT; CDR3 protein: CASSGGRSLNEKLFF
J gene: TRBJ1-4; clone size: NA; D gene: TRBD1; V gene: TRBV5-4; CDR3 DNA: TGTGCCAGCAGCTTCCAGACAGGGGCAGGGGAAAAACTGTTTTTT; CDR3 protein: CASSFQTGAGEKLFF
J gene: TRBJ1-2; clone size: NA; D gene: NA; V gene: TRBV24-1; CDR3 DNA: TGTGCCACCAGTGAACGGACAGCCCGCGGGTATTTCGGCTACACCTTC; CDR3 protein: CATSERTARGYFGYTF
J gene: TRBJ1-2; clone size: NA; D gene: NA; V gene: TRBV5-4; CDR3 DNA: TGTGCCAGCAGCCGGGCTGGAGGGCGGGATGGCTACACCTTC; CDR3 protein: CASSRAGGRDGYTF
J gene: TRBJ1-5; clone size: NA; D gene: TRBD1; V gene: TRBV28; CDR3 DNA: TGTGCCAGCAGTCCGGGGACAGGGGGGAATCAGCCCCAGCATTTT; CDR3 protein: CASSPGTGGNQPQHF
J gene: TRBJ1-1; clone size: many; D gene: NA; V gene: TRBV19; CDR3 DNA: TGTGCCAGTAGTATACTGGAGGGGAACACTGAAGCTTTCTTT; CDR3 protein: CASSILEGNTEAFF
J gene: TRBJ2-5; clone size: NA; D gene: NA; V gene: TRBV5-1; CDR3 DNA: TGCGCCAGCAGCTTGGCTGGCAGGAGGGAGACCCAGTACTTC; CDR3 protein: CASSLAGRRETQYF
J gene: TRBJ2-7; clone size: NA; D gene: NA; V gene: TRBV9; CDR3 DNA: TGTGCCAGCAGCGTAGATCCCACCGGGGAGCAGTACTTC; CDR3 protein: CASSVDPTGEQYF
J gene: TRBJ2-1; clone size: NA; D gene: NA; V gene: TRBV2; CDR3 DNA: TGTGCCAGCAGATCAAGGAGCTCCTACAATGAGCAGTTCTTC; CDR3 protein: CASRSRSSYNEQFF
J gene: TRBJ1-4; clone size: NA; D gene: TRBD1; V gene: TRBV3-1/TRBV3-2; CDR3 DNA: TGTGCCAGCAGCCCCCCGAGACAGGGATTGGAAAATGAAAAACTGTTTTTT; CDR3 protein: CASSPPRQGLENEKLFF
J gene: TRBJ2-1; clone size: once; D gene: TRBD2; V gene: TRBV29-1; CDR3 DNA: TGCAGCGTTACGGGACTAGCGAACCACAATGAGCAGTTCTTC; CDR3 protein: CSVTGLANHNEQFF
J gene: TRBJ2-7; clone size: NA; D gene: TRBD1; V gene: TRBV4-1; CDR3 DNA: TGCGCCAGCAGCCAAACTCCTACAGGGGGTATGCACGAGCAGTACTTC; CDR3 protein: CASSQTPTGGMHEQYF
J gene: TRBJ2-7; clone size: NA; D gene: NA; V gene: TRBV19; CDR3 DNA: TGTGCCAGTAGTATAGGCCAGGGGGGCTACGAGCAGTACTTC; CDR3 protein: CASSIGQGGYEQYF
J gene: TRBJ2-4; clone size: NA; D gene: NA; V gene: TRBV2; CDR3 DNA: TGTGCCAGCACCCGGGGGACAGACTTTAAAAACATTCAGTACTTC; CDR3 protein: CASTRGTDFKNIQYF
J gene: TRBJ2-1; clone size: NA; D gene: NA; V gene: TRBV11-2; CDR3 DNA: TGTGCCAGCAGCTTATCAAGGGGGAATGAGCAGTTCTTC; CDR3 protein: CASSLSRGNEQFF
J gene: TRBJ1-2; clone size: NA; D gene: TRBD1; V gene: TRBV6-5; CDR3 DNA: TGTGCCAGCAGACCGGGACAGCACTATGGCTACACCTTC; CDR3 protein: CASRPGQHYGYTF
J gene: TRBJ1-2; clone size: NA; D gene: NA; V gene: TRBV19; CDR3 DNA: TGTGCCAGTAGCGGACACCACTATGGCTACACCTTC; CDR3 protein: CASSGHHYGYTF
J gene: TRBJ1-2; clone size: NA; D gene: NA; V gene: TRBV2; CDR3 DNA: TGTGCCAGCAGTGAAGCGGGGGGATGGTATGGCTACACCTTC; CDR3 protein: CASSEAGGWYGYTF
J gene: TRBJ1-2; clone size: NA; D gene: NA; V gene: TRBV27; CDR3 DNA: TGTGCCAGCAGGAACGTGACCCGCGGGTATGGCTACACCTTC; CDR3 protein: CASRNVTRGYGYTF
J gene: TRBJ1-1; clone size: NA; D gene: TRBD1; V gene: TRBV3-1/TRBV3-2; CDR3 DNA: TGTGCCAGCAGCTCCAGACAGGGCACTGAAGCTTTCTTT; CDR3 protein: CASSSRQGTEAFF
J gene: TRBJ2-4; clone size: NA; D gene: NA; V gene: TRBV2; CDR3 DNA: TGTGCCAGCAGACTACAAAACATTCAGTACTTC; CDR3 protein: CASRLQNIQYF